This T cell receptor (beta chain) emerged from a study of post-analysis software for immune sequencing data. Broader study findings: A significant reduction in normalized Chao1 diversity was observed in multiple sclerosis patients versus controls. Among roughly five TRBV segments more frequent in patients than controls were TRBV5-6, TRBV5-1 and TRBV20-1.

The germline V gene encodes CDR1 MDHEN and CDR2 SYDVKM. This CDR3 contains 15 residues. Comment on this clonotype: Its antigen is unknown. The junction differs from germline at one of its ends, possibly a read error.

TCR beta cDNA libraries included unique molecular identifiers. A population of roughly 0.85 to 10 million T cells gave rise to roughly 0.5 million cDNA molecules. TCRdb recomputed calls from the PCR reads with MiXCR, one row per CDR3 protein. The profile shows about 500,000 distinct CDR3 sequences, around 40% of them singletons. The receptor was derived from a girl aged 10-17 years with multiple sclerosis. The J gene is TRBJ1-5, the V gene TRBV28, with D tentatively TRBD1 (6 bases). Sequenced sample: blood. The CDR3 sequence is CAGSIPGASNQPQHF. The CDR3 DNA is TGTGCCGGCAGTATACCGGGGGCAAGCAATCAGCCCCAGCATTTT.